The sequence of this T cell receptor (beta chain) was determined in a study of PD-L1 blockade in urothelial cancer. Study summary: Before enrollment, 0 to 3 chemotherapy regimens had been given to patients.

V was trimmed by 5 bases and J by 1 base, leaving 18 bases between them. CDR1 is LNHDA and CDR2 is SQIVND in the germline V gene (reference sequence). The CDR3 is made up of 16 amino acids. Diagnoses among patients were locally advanced or metastatic urothelial carcinoma. Sequencing was performed with immunoSEQ multiplex PCR; in TCRdb, only in-frame clones are kept and a portion is missing. In the table there are more than 35,000 clones, roughly 82% of which are singletons. V gene TRBV19 combines with J gene TRBJ2-7; D gene uncertain. This material consisted of PBMCs, taken around atezolizumab (anti-PD-L1) treatment. This clonotype was sampled from an older man with urothelial cancer. CDR3 nucleotide sequence: TGTGCCAGTAGTTCCCGCGAGGCCCCAACTTCCTACGAGCAGTACTTC. Amino acid sequence: CASSSREAPTSYEQYF.